A single sample gave rise to the 31 T cell receptor beta chains below, sequenced in a study of T-cell reconstitution after alpha-beta-depleted transplantation in children. As it was prepared, the TCRbeta library received unique molecular identifiers. Using its own MiXCR run on the PCR reads, TCRdb lists one record per CDR3 protein. The sample lists 150,000 to 200,000 distinct CDR3 sequences; around 10% were seen once. The specimen comprised PBMCs, sampled before TCRalphabeta/CD19-depleted stem cell transplant. The receptors come from a boy younger than 10 with acute myeloid leukemia, due to receive a stem cell transplant.

This clonotype was observed at least ten times. The CDR3 region is CASSLDSSYNSPLHF. The DNA for the CDR3 is TGCGCCAGCAGCTTGGACAGCTCCTATAATTCACCCCTCCACTTT. This rearrangement joins TRBV5-1 to TRBJ1-6; D uncertain. V lost 0 bases, J lost 0 bases, and 4 bases lay in between. CDR3 length equals 15 residues. The germline CDR1 and CDR2 sequences are SGHRS and YFSETQ. Complete variable domain (other parts from reference TRBV5-1 and TRBJ1-6): KAGVTQTPRYLIKTRGQQVTLSCSPISGHRSVSWYQQTPGQGLQFLFEYFSETQRNKGNFPGRFSGRQFSNSRSEMNVSTLELGDSALYLCASSLDSSYNSPLHFGNGTRLTVT.

In its sample, this clonotype was seen many times. This chain joins TRBV6-5 and TRBJ1-1, with TRBD1 as a possible D gene (5 bases). CDR1 MNHEY and CDR2 SVGAGI come from the germline V gene. Trimming cost V 7 bases and J 11 bases, with 20 bases left between them. This CDR3 has 13 amino acids. The CDR3 bases are TGTGCCAGCACCACCGCTCACCTTGGGGGGGCTTTCTTT. It encodes CASTTAHLGGAFF.

Many counts were recorded for this clonotype. At one end, the junction sequence differs from germline, possibly due to a read error. This sequence joins TRBV11-1 and TRBJ2-3, with 7 bases lining up with TRBD2. This CDR3 has 19 amino acids. The V gene's germline CDR1 is SGHAT and CDR2 FQDESV (reference sequence). CDR3: CASSLATLRDYLDSDTQYF. For the CDR3, the DNA is TGTGCCAGCAGCCTAGCCACGCTAAGGGACTACCTGGACTCTGATACGCAGTATTTT.

A word on this clonotype: This clone may be a read error of a much larger clone one base away. J is TRBJ1-2 and V is TRBV27; 9 positions agree with TRBD1. The CDR3 sequence is 13 residues long. Germline CDR1 MNHEY, CDR2 SMNVEV (reference sequence). CDR3: CASSTGGDYGYPF. The CDR3 nucleotides read TGTGCCAGCAGTACAGGGGGCGACTATGGCTACCCCTTC.

This clonotype was counted at least ten times. V and J are TRBV9 and TRBJ2-1; D is possibly TRBD2 (5 bases). Germline V gives CDR1 SGDLS, CDR2 YYNGEE. The CDR3 is 16 amino acids. V lost 4 bases and J 5 bases, leaving 19 bases between the germline ends. The CDR3 DNA reads as TGTGCCAGCAGCACCATTGAGGGAGTTGGGGACAATGAGCAGTTCTTC. Translating gives CASSTIEGVGDNEQFF.

This clonotype was recorded many times. The chain has TRBV27 and TRBJ2-6, with 10 bases aligning to TRBD1. V shed 5 bases and J 2 bases; nucleotides not matched to a gene: 6. The CDR3 has 17 amino acids. The germline gives CDR1 MNHEY, CDR2 SMNVEV (reference sequence). The DNA of the CDR3 is TGTGCCAGCAGTGTGACAGGGGGCCCCGCTGGGGCCAACGTCCTGACTTTC. Translating it yields CASSVTGGPAGANVLTF.

This clonotype was picked up many times. At one of its ends the junction is not consistent with the germline gene, which may arise from a read error. The J gene is TRBJ2-1, the V gene TRBV20-1; tentative D call: TRBD1 (5 bases). CDR1 and CDR2 (germline): DFQATT, SNEGSKA (reference sequence). This CDR3 contains 12 residues. The CDR3 sequence: CSARARGHEQFF. CDR3 nucleotides: TGCAGTGCCAGAGCTAGGGGCCATGAGCAGTTCTTC.

This clonotype came up many times. This rearrangement joins TRBV7-2 to TRBJ2-1; 12 bases are a match to TRBD2. The CDR3 contains 16 residues. Looked up from germline, CDR1 is SGHTA and CDR2 is FQGNSA. Trimming at V came to 5 bases and at J to 9 bases, leaving 11 bases not matched to a gene. For the CDR3, the DNA is TGTGCCAGCAGCACCTCGACTAGCGGGAGTAGTAGTGAGCAGTTCTTC. Translating gives CASSTSTSGSSSEQFF.

In this sample, this clonotype turned up many times. This chain links TRBV10-3 with TRBJ1-6; no clear D. Trimming removed 10 bases at V and 7 bases at J, with 20 bases between. Germline V gives CDR1 ENHRY, CDR2 SYGVKD. The CDR3 spans 15 residues. The CDR3 loop reads CATEEDLRGNSPLHF. The CDR3, as DNA: TGTGCCACCGAGGAGGACCTCCGAGGGAATTCACCCCTCCACTTT.

This clonotype was counted many times. This chain joins TRBV12-3 or TRBV12-4 and TRBJ1-1; the D gene is possibly TRBD1 (5 bases). The V end lost 3 bases, the J end lost 6 bases, and 11 bases lay between the germline ends. The CDR3 runs 13 residues. The CDR3 protein is CASSLLGTAEAFF. In DNA form, the CDR3 reads TGTGCCAGCAGTTTGTTAGGGACCGCTGAAGCTTTCTTT.

Many counts were recorded for this clonotype. The chain recombines TRBV5-1 with TRBJ2-3; 10 bases line up with TRBD2. From germline, CDR1 is SGHRS and CDR2 YFSETQ. With V trimmed by 0 bases and J by 1 base, 8 bases remained unmatched. The CDR3 is made up of 18 amino acids. The CDR3 nucleotides are TGCGCCAGCAGCTTGGTGGAAGCGGGGGGGCCCCGCACAGATACGCAGTATTTT. Translated, it gives CASSLVEAGGPRTDTQYF.

This clonotype was seen ten or more times. The chain joins TRBV9 to TRBJ1-1; D is unclear. Germline V gives CDR1 SGDLS, CDR2 YYNGEE. This CDR3 spans 14 amino acids. V was pared by 4 bases and J by 1 base, with 11 bases between. The CDR3 protein is CASSFGLSNTEAFF. The CDR3 DNA follows: TGTGCCAGCAGCTTCGGACTTTCGAACACTGAAGCTTTCTTT.

There are many counts of this clonotype. The rearrangement links TRBV27 to TRBJ2-7, with TRBD1 matching over 9 bases. CDR1 and CDR2 from the germline V gene are MNHEY and SMNVEV (reference sequence). V lost 4 bases to trimming and J lost 5 bases; unmatched junction nucleotides: 9. This CDR3 is 15 amino acids long. CDR3 protein: CASSSPGQGFDEQYF. In nucleotides, the CDR3 is TGTGCCAGCAGTTCGCCGGGACAGGGTTTCGACGAGCAGTACTTC.

This clonotype was found many times. This rearrangement joins TRBV5-1 to TRBJ2-5; D ambiguous. V lost 5 bases and J 1 base, leaving 9 bases between the germline ends. There are 13 residues in the CDR3. Per germline, CDR1 SGHRS and CDR2 YFSETQ. The CDR3, as DNA: TGCGCCAGCAGAGAAACTCCCCAAGAGACCCAGTACTTC. It encodes CASRETPQETQYF.

This clonotype was seen ten or more times. V and J are TRBV13 and TRBJ1-1; unclear D gene. CDR1 and CDR2 (germline): PRHDT, FYEKMQ (reference sequence). The CDR3 covers 15 residues. Trimming removed 2 bases at V and 0 bases at J, with 10 bases between. As DNA, the CDR3 is TGTGCCAGCAGCTTAAGCGGTGCAATGAACACTGAAGCTTTCTTT. It encodes CASSLSGAMNTEAFF.

About this clonotype: Being one base from a much bigger clone, this may be a read error. The V call is TRBV29-1, the J call TRBJ1-5; D might be TRBD1 (6 bases). The CDR3 consists of 12 residues. The ends were cut back, 7 bases at V and 7 bases at J, with 14 bases in the middle. The germline V gene has CDR1 SQVTM and CDR2 ANQGSEA. The DNA of the CDR3 is TGCAGCGCTGAGGGGGAGGGACAGCCCCAGCATTTT. Amino acid sequence: CSAEGEGQPQHF.

CDR3 DNA: TGCAGTGCTAGAGAGAGATTTGGACTAGCGGGAGGGAACTACGAGCAGTACTTC. Translating it yields CSARERFGLAGGNYEQYF. The chain has TRBV20-1 and TRBJ2-7; 15 bases map to TRBD2. This CDR3 comprises 18 residues. After removal of 0 bases from V and 3 bases from J, the junction contained 9 bases not matched to a gene. From germline, CDR1 is DFQATT and CDR2 SNEGSKA (reference sequence).

In its sample, this clonotype was seen many times. Sequence at one end of the junction differs from germline and may be a read error. V gene TRBV7-7 combines with J gene TRBJ1-1; D remains unclear. Germline lookup yields CDR1 SSHAT and CDR2 FNYEAQ (reference sequence). The CDR3 covers 13 residues. CDR3 bases: TGTGCTAGCAGCTTTTATACCTACACTGAAGCTTTCTTT. It yields the protein CASSFYTYTEAFF.

This clonotype was detected ten times or more. The chain has TRBV7-8 and TRBJ2-2; 9 positions agree with TRBD1. CDR3 size: 15 residues. Trimming at V came to 1 base and at J to 7 bases, leaving 4 bases not matched to a gene. Germline CDR1 SGHVS, CDR2 FQNEAQ. CDR3 DNA sequence: TGTGCCAGCAGCTTAGATAGACAGGGGGGCGGGGAGCTGTTTTTT. Its translation is CASSLDRQGGGELFF.

For this clonotype: This may stem from a read error, because a much larger clone lies one nucleotide away. This chain joins TRBV27 and TRBJ2-7; 7 nucleotides match TRBD2. The V gene's germline CDR1 is MNHEY and CDR2 SMNVEV (reference sequence). Trimming at V came to 6 bases and at J to 2 bases, leaving 10 bases not matched to a gene. The CDR3 is made up of 15 amino acids. The CDR3 DNA is TGTGCCAGCAGCTTCGAGCGGGGAGCCGCCTACGAGCAGTACTTC. Translation gives CASSFERGAAYEQYF.

This clonotype has at least ten counts. The gene calls are TRBV7-2 and TRBJ2-3; D may correspond to TRBD1 or TRBD2 (5 bases each). The V gene lost 5 bases and the J gene lost 3 bases, with 18 bases spanning the gap. This CDR3 region has 16 residues. Germline CDR1 SGHTA, CDR2 FQGNSA. In DNA form, the CDR3 reads TGTGCCAGCAGCCCGACAGCCTCCCCGGGGACAGATACGCAGTATTTT. Its translation: CASSPTASPGTDTQYF.

This clonotype was counted ten times or more. This chain links TRBV5-1 with TRBJ1-1; D not certain. Trimming pared 4 bases from V and 2 bases from J, leaving 21 bases between. Germline V gene lookup returns CDR1 SGHRS and CDR2 YFSETQ. The CDR3 length is 17 residues. The CDR3 DNA reads TGCGCCAGCAGCCCCGCGGCAGTGGGTCGCTTTAACACTGAAGCTTTCTTT. This translates into CASSPAAVGRFNTEAFF.

In its sample, this clonotype was seen many times. The V call is TRBV3-1, the J call TRBJ2-7; no firm D call. The CDR3 is 13 residues long. The ends were cut back, 1 base at V and 7 bases at J, with 11 bases in the middle. Germline CDR1 and CDR2: LGHDT and YNNKEL (reference sequence). CDR3 in DNA: TGTGCCAGCAGCCAAGTCAGATCGGGTGAGCAGTACGTC. Protein: CASSQVRSGEQYV.

This clonotype showed up many times. The chain uses TRBV14 and TRBJ2-4, with 10 bases aligning to TRBD2. This CDR3 contains 19 residues. Germline V gives CDR1 SGHDN, CDR2 FVKESK. Trimming took 1 base from V and 5 from J; bases not matched to a gene: 14. The DNA for the CDR3 is TGTGCCAGCAGCCAAGTTTTTTTATTCCTAGCGGGAGAGGAAAACATTCAGTACTTC. Protein: CASSQVFLFLAGEENIQYF.

This clonotype was counted ten times or more. The DNA of the CDR3 is TGTGCAGAGAGATCCCCTCAGCAGTCGTATGGCAGCGGTAATGAAAAACTGTTTTTT. It encodes CAERSPQQSYGSGNEKLFF. The chain links TRBV28 to TRBJ1-4; D not certain. The length of the CDR3 is 19 residues. The germline V gene has CDR1 MDHEN and CDR2 SYDVKM. Combining the CDR3 with reference TRBV28 and TRBJ1-4 gives the whole variable domain DVKVTQSSRYLVKRTGEKVFLECVQDMDHENMFWYRQDPGLGLRLIYFSYDVKMKEKGDIPEGYSVSREKKERFSLILESASTNQTSMYLCAERSPQQSYGSGNEKLFFGSGTQLSVL.

This clonotype was observed many times. The J gene is TRBJ2-1, the V gene TRBV3-1; D remains unclear. This CDR3 contains 15 residues. CDR1 is LGHDT and CDR2 is YNNKEL in the germline V gene (reference sequence). V was clipped by 0 bases and J by 0 bases, with 6 bases between them. CDR3 DNA: TGTGCCAGCAGCCAAGATGCTAGCTCCTACAATGAGCAGTTCTTC. Protein product: CASSQDASSYNEQFF.

The sample holds many counts of this clonotype. This chain joins TRBV6-1 and TRBJ1-5; 7 bases line up with TRBD1. V lost 5 bases and J lost 4; bases outside the gene matches: 8. The CDR3 runs 15 residues. In germline, CDR1 is MNHNS, CDR2 SASEGT. DNA of the CDR3: TGTGCCAGCAGTAATACAGGGGATGCGAATCAGCCCCAGCATTTT. It codes for CASSNTGDANQPQHF.

Details on this clonotype: A much larger clone lies one base from this, so it may be a read error. The V and J genes are TRBV7-9 and TRBJ1-4, with TRBD1 matching over 7 bases. Trimming at V came to 5 bases and at J to 4 bases, leaving 4 bases not matched to a gene. Germline CDR1 SEHNR, CDR2 FQNEAQ (reference sequence). This CDR3 region has 14 residues. CDR3 nucleotide sequence: TGTGCCAGCAGCCGGGGACAGATTAATGAAAAACTGTTTTTT. The encoded protein is CASSRGQINEKLFF.

This clonotype was seen many times. The J gene is TRBJ1-2, the V gene TRBV12-3 or TRBV12-4; D gene unclear. The CDR3 consists of 10 residues. V lost 6 bases, J lost 4 bases, and 3 bases lay in between. CDR3 DNA: TGTGCCAGCAGGCTCTATGGCTACACCTTC. Amino acids: CASRLYGYTF.

This clonotype came up many times. This chain links TRBV5-1 with TRBJ1-1; D is undetermined. V dropped 0 bases and J dropped 5 bases, with 8 bases sitting between them. The CDR3 contains 13 residues. Germline CDR1 SGHRS, CDR2 YFSETQ. CDR3 bases: TGCGCCAGCAGCTTGGGGTATCGGACTGAAGCTTTCTTT. Translating gives CASSLGYRTEAFF.

This clonotype was recorded many times. The J gene is TRBJ2-2, the V gene TRBV5-1; 8 positions match TRBD1. The germline V gene encodes CDR1 SGHRS and CDR2 YFSETQ. The CDR3 length is 15 residues. With 3 bases clipped from V and 3 bases from J, the junction kept 4 bases outside the gene matches. The CDR3 here is CASSSGDRHTGELFF. In nucleotides, the CDR3 is TGCGCCAGCAGCTCGGGGGACAGGCACACCGGGGAGCTGTTTTTT. The entire variable domain, with the rest obtained from reference TRBV5-1 and TRBJ2-2, is as follows: KAGVTQTPRYLIKTRGQQVTLSCSPISGHRSVSWYQQTPGQGLQFLFEYFSETQRNKGNFPGRFSGRQFSNSRSEMNVSTLELGDSALYLCASSSGDRHTGELFFGEGSRLTVL.